This is a list of T cell receptor beta chains from one sample in a study of blood T cell repertoires in COVID-19. Profiling relied on immunoSEQ multiplex PCR, and the TCRdb table lists in-frame clones only, not all of them. The table shows approximately 140,000 clones, with just over 85% occurring only once. Material for sequencing was peripheral blood. The receptor set was obtained from a man aged 65-85 years with acute or convalescent COVID-19. CDR3s include the opening cysteine and the closing phenylalanine or tryptophan. The D gene is left open where the match is weak. Some rows have no size entry. The others give once, few or many, or a class for an expanded clone.

v_call	j_call	clone_size	d_call	cdr3_aa	cdr3_nt
TRBV5-4	TRBJ2-7	.	TRBD1	CASSLDRGYEQYF	TGTGCCAGCAGCTTGGACAGGGGGTACGAGCAGTACTTC
TRBV28	TRBJ2-4	.	TRBD1	CASTQDRVLNIQYF	TGTGCCAGCACCCAGGACAGGGTTTTAAACATTCAGTACTTC
TRBV9	TRBJ2-2	.	TRBD1	CASSPRTGSNTGELFF	TGTGCCAGCAGCCCCAGGACAGGGTCGAACACCGGGGAGCTGTTTTTT
TRBV19	TRBJ2-7	.	TRBD2	CASGLGLAGRGQYF	TGTGCCAGTGGATTGGGACTAGCGGGACGAGGGCAGTACTTC
TRBV19	TRBJ2-1	.	TRBD2	CASSELAASSYNEQFF	TGTGCCAGTAGTGAACTAGCGGCAAGCTCCTACAATGAGCAGTTCTTC
TRBV5-1	TRBJ2-3	.	TRBD1	CASSFGRGQGTGGTDTQYF	TGCGCCAGCAGCTTTGGCCGAGGACAGGGGACCGGAGGAACAGATACGCAGTATTTT
TRBV25-1	TRBJ1-2	.	.	CASSEYEFGYGYTF	TGTGCCAGCAGTGAATATGAGTTTGGCTATGGCTACACCTTC
TRBV27	TRBJ2-5	once	TRBD2	CASKALAEETQYF	TGTGCCAGCAAAGCCCTAGCGGAAGAGACCCAGTACTTC
TRBV5-8	TRBJ2-7	few	TRBD2	CASSLGAGTTYEQYF	TGTGCCAGCAGCTTGGGAGCCGGGACTACCTACGAGCAGTACTTC
TRBV28	TRBJ1-5	.	.	CASSSRLRVSNQPQHF	TGTGCCAGCAGTTCCCGGTTACGGGTTAGCAATCAGCCCCAGCATTTT
TRBV5-4	TRBJ1-1	.	.	CASSLWGDEAFF	TGTGCCAGCAGCTTGTGGGGGGATGAAGCTTTCTTT
TRBV6-6	TRBJ2-1	.	.	CASSYSMGRDNEQFF	TGTGCCAGCAGTTACTCGATGGGCAGGGACAATGAGCAGTTCTTC
TRBV18	TRBJ2-5	.	.	CASSPMRDTETQYF	TGTGCCAGCTCTCCTATGAGGGACACAGAGACCCAGTACTTC
TRBV5-1	TRBJ2-1	.	TRBD2	CASSPRAGLPISSYNEQFF	TGCGCCAGCAGCCCACGAGCGGGACTCCCCATCTCTTCCTACAATGAGCAGTTCTTC
TRBV10-3	TRBJ2-7	few	TRBD2	CAISEGLAASYEQYF	TGTGCCATCAGTGAGGGACTAGCGGCTTCCTACGAGCAGTACTTC
TRBV6-1	TRBJ2-3	.	.	CASSDRGSQSPDTQYF	TGTGCCAGCAGTGATAGGGGTAGCCAGTCTCCAGATACGCAGTATTTT
TRBV28	TRBJ2-1	.	TRBD2	CASSLGLAGNEQFF	TGTGCCAGCAGTTTAGGTCTAGCGGGGAATGAGCAGTTCTTC
TRBV10-3	TRBJ1-1	.	TRBD1	CAISGDRGSTEAFF	TGTGCCATCAGTGGAGACAGGGGAAGCACTGAAGCTTTCTTT
TRBV4-1	TRBJ2-5	.	TRBD2	CASSHGDREEETQYF	TGCGCCAGCAGCCACGGCGACCGGGAGGAAGAGACCCAGTACTTC
TRBV5-4	TRBJ1-2	.	.	CASSLARQAWNGYTF	TGTGCCAGCAGCTTGGCTCGACAGGCATGGAATGGCTACACCTTC
TRBV10-3	TRBJ2-7	.	TRBD2	CAINPAGGREQYF	TGTGCCATCAATCCGGCGGGAGGTAGGGAGCAGTACTTC
TRBV27	TRBJ1-5	.	TRBD1	CASSPGQGVNQPQHF	TGTGCCAGCAGCCCGGGACAGGGGGTCAACCAGCCCCAGCATTTT
TRBV4-3	TRBJ1-2	.	TRBD1	CASSQAGQGAYGYTF	TGCGCCAGCAGCCAAGCCGGGCAGGGGGCCTATGGCTACACCTTC
TRBV9	TRBJ2-1	.	TRBD1	CASSAPRTGSYNEQFF	TGTGCCAGCAGCGCACCCCGGACAGGCTCCTACAATGAGCAGTTCTTC
TRBV11-3	TRBJ1-1	.	.	CASSLMRSTEAFF	TGTGCCAGCAGCTTAATGAGGTCCACTGAAGCTTTCTTT
TRBV9	TRBJ1-2	once	.	CASSPRGGPIGYGYTF	TGTGCCAGCAGCCCTAGGGGTGGCCCTATAGGATATGGCTACACCTTC
TRBV20-1	TRBJ1-2	.	.	CSGDKSGLNAF	TGCAGTGGAGACAAATCGGGACTTAACGCCTTC
TRBV6-1	TRBJ2-3	.	TRBD1	CASSERAGGSGTDTQYF	TGTGCCAGCAGTGAACGGGCAGGGGGCTCGGGCACAGATACGCAGTATTTT
TRBV3-1/TRBV3-2	TRBJ1-1	.	.	CASSQVARLNTEAFF	TGTGCCAGCAGCCAAGTTGCACGGTTGAACACTGAAGCTTTCTTT
TRBV6-6	TRBJ2-3	.	.	CASSNRASDTQYF	TGTGCCAGCAGCAACAGGGCGTCAGATACGCAGTATTTT
TRBV6-5	TRBJ2-5	few	.	CASSSRGGAFATQYF	TGTGCCAGCAGTTCCCGCGGCGGGGCTTTCGCGACCCAGTACTTC
TRBV7-2	TRBJ2-5	.	TRBD1	CASSNRDRLQETQYF	TGTGCCAGCAGCAACCGGGACAGACTCCAAGAGACCCAGTACTTC
TRBV5-4	TRBJ2-1	.	.	CASSPRDEVGRFF	TGTGCCAGCAGCCCCCGTGACGAGGTGGGGCGGTTCTTC
TRBV7-2	TRBJ1-2	.	.	CASSLADSRATGYTF	TGTGCCAGCAGCTTAGCGGACAGTAGGGCTACTGGCTACACCTTC
TRBV11-1	TRBJ1-1	few	TRBD1	CASSGLQGANTEAFF	TGTGCCAGCAGCGGACTACAGGGGGCTAACACTGAAGCTTTCTTT
TRBV19	TRBJ2-3	.	.	CASSIVSGAADTQYF	TGTGCCAGTAGTATAGTCTCGGGAGCGGCAGATACGCAGTATTTT
TRBV6-5	TRBJ1-1	.	TRBD1	CASSPDRANTEAFF	TGTGCCAGCAGTCCGGACAGGGCGAACACTGAAGCTTTCTTT
TRBV28	TRBJ2-4	few	.	CASSSPGVAKNIQYF	TGTGCCAGCAGTTCACCCGGGGTGGCCAAAAACATTCAGTACTTC
TRBV6-6	TRBJ2-3	.	.	CASSYAGAADTQYF	TGTGCCAGCAGTTACGCGGGGGCGGCGGATACGCAGTATTTT
TRBV5-4	TRBJ1-1	.	TRBD1	CASSPRGQGLEAFF	TGTGCCAGCAGCCCGAGAGGACAGGGATTGGAAGCTTTCTTT
TRBV19	TRBJ2-7	.	.	CASMGQSSYEQYF	TGTGCCAGTATGGGGCAGTCCTCCTACGAGCAGTACTTC
TRBV6-5	TRBJ2-7	.	.	CASSYSGAYSYEQYF	TGTGCCAGCAGTTACTCGGGGGCATACTCCTACGAGCAGTACTTC
TRBV4-1	TRBJ2-1	.	.	CASSRLDNEQFF	TGCGCCAGCAGCCGGCTAGACAATGAGCAGTTCTTC
TRBV29-1	TRBJ1-6	.	.	CSDTGHRYNSPLHF	TGCAGCGATACGGGACACCGGTATAATTCACCCCTCCACTTT
TRBV4-1	TRBJ2-5	.	TRBD2	CASSLPGLAQETQYF	TGCGCCAGCAGCCTACCTGGACTAGCCCAAGAGACCCAGTACTTC
TRBV20-1	TRBJ1-4	.	.	CSASRGSEKLFF	TGCAGTGCTAGTAGGGGAAGTGAAAAACTGTTTTTT
TRBV18	TRBJ1-1	.	.	CASSPSPGGTEAFF	TGTGCCAGCTCCCCTAGTCCCGGCGGAACTGAAGCTTTCTTT
TRBV7-9	TRBJ2-7	.	.	CASSLPGSSYEQYF	TGTGCCAGCAGCCTCCCGGGAAGCTCCTACGAGCAGTACTTC
TRBV28	TRBJ2-5	.	TRBD1	CASRHSGTGETQYF	TGTGCCAGCAGACATTCCGGGACAGGGGAGACCCAGTACTTC
TRBV28	TRBJ1-5	few	.	CASSPSRRGNQPQHF	TGTGCCAGCAGCCCATCCCGACGGGGCAATCAGCCCCAGCATTTT
TRBV2	TRBJ1-1	.	TRBD1	CASRGEDRGLNTEAFF	TGTGCCAGCAGGGGTGAGGACAGGGGACTTAACACTGAAGCTTTCTTT
TRBV6-6	TRBJ2-7	.	TRBD2	CASKMSFASGSYEQYF	TGTGCCAGCAAAATGTCCTTTGCTAGCGGCTCCTACGAGCAGTACTTC
TRBV5-1	TRBJ2-2	.	TRBD2	CASSLDGGGTNTGELFF	TGCGCCAGCAGCTTGGATGGCGGGGGTACGAACACCGGGGAGCTGTTTTTT
TRBV7-2	TRBJ1-1	.	.	CASSNGLERTEAFF	TGTGCCAGCAGCAACGGACTAGAACGAACTGAAGCTTTCTTT
TRBV4-1	TRBJ2-7	.	.	CASSQDIGEGEGDEQYF	TGCGCCAGCAGCCAAGATATCGGAGAGGGAGAGGGGGACGAGCAGTACTTC
TRBV28	TRBJ1-5	.	.	CASSLPRLSNQPQHF	TGTGCCAGCAGTTTACCGCGGCTTAGCAATCAGCCCCAGCATTTT
TRBV19	TRBJ1-5	.	TRBD1	CASSRTGGQPQHF	TGTGCCAGTAGCCGGACAGGGGGACAGCCCCAGCATTTT